This T cell receptor beta chain came from a study of cytomegalovirus exposure and HLA in healthy donors. Study observations and caveats: V- and J-gene trimming in TCR beta was tied to a missense DCLRE1C variant by an analysis performed later. It was in a later analysis that TCR association rates were seen to vary by HLA locus, highest for DRB1 and lowest for HLA-C. It emerged from a later analysis that several of the most significant clusters appeared to be linked to common viral pathogens.

In regard to this clone: Its antigen is unidentified.

The CDR3 contains 15 residues. Trimming cost V 0 bases and J 4 bases, with 10 bases left between them. Germline values: CDR1 SGHAT, CDR2 FQNNGV. PCR used 60 Vbeta primers and 13 Jbeta primers. The protocol was immunoSEQ multiplex PCR, while the TCRdb copy is restricted to in-frame clones and leaves out a portion. Of some 160,000 clones in the sample, 60% to 85% were seen once. The V gene is TRBV11-2, the J gene TRBJ1-3; D possibly corresponds to TRBD1 (6 bases). The receptor's source is a middle-aged woman in good health and CMV-seropositive. The sequencing sample was made of PBMCs. As DNA, the CDR3 is TGTGCCAGCAGCTTAGAGGGGGCGTTCGGAAACACCATATATTTT. Translation gives CASSLEGAFGNTIYF. The whole variable domain, remainder taken from reference TRBV11-2 and TRBJ1-3, is EAGVAQSPRYKIIEKRQSVAFWCNPISGHATLYWYQQILGQGPKLLIQFQNNGVVDDSQLPKDRFSAERLKGVDSTLKIQPAKLEDSAVYLCASSLEGAFGNTIYFGEGSWLTVV.